The 24 T cell receptor beta chains listed next were all sequenced from one sample in a study of blood T cells in healthy people across ages. Using a J-beta primer mix together with a sample-barcoded 5' primer, a second PCR was run for roughly 6 to 11 cycles. TCRdb re-called the 5' RACE reads with MiXCR, one entry per CDR3 protein. The sample consists of around 1,600,000 distinct CDR3 sequences, approximately 42% of them appearing once. Sequencing used blood. The receptors derive from a woman aged 18 to 35 in good health.

The chain employs TRBV20-1 and TRBJ2-2, with TRBD1 as a possible D gene (6 bases). The V and J ends lost 6 bases and 1 base respectively, with 18 bases between them. CDR1 is DFQATT and CDR2 is SNEGSKA in the germline V gene (reference sequence). CDR3 length: 16 residues. This chain's CDR3 is CSALGLQGGNTGELFF. CDR3 nucleotide sequence: TGCAGTGCCCTAGGTCTACAGGGCGGGAACACCGGGGAGCTGTTTTTT.

The chain couples TRBV20-1 to TRBJ1-5, with a possible D match to TRBD1 (5 bases). The germline V gene has CDR1 DFQATT and CDR2 SNEGSKA (reference sequence). The CDR3 consists of 14 residues. The V end was cut by 5 bases, the J end by 2 bases, with 13 bases between. The CDR3, as DNA: TGCAGTGCTCGGGACGGTCGGGGCAATCAGCCCCAGCATTTT. Translated: CSARDGRGNQPQHF.

The chain joins TRBV9 to TRBJ2-1, with a tentative D call TRBD2 (6 bases). Trimming removed 3 bases from V and 9 bases from J, with 13 bases in between. The CDR3 is 13 amino acids. CDR1 and CDR2 (germline): SGDLS, YYNGEE. CDR3 residues: CASSADGGCEQFF. DNA of the CDR3: TGTGCCAGCAGCGCAGACGGGGGATGTGAGCAGTTCTTC.

The chain joins TRBV18 to TRBJ1-3; D is undetermined. V lost 2 bases and J 6 bases, leaving 17 bases between the germline ends. Germline assignment: CDR1 KGHSH and CDR2 LQKENI. CDR3 length: 16 residues. DNA of the CDR3: TGTGCCAGCTCACCATGGCCGTCCGGGTACGAAAACACCATATATTTT. This encodes CASSPWPSGYENTIYF.

The chain recombines TRBV5-1 with TRBJ1-2, with 7 bases identical to TRBD1. From germline, CDR1 is SGHRS and CDR2 YFSETQ. The CDR3 is made up of 14 amino acids. The trim removed 0 bases at V and 4 bases at J, leaving 3 bases unmatched. The CDR3 spells CASSLGGQFYGYTF. CDR3 sequence (DNA): TGCGCCAGCAGCTTGGGGGGACAGTTCTATGGCTACACCTTC.

This chain links TRBV7-3 with TRBJ1-2; D unresolved. V lost 1 base and J lost 10, with 13 bases in between. This CDR3 spans 13 amino acids. Germline V gene sequence: CDR1 SGHTA, CDR2 FQGTGA. The CDR3 DNA follows: TGTGCCAGCAGCTTAAACGGGAGGTCTTCCTACACCTTC. It encodes CASSLNGRSSYTF.

This clonotype was counted a few times. The chain combines TRBV28 with TRBJ2-7; 10 bases fit TRBD2. Germline V lookup: CDR1 MDHEN, CDR2 SYDVKM. The V and J ends lost 2 bases and 0 bases, in that order; junction bases with no gene match: 4. The CDR3 contains 16 residues. This CDR3 is CASSLRTSGASYEQYF. CDR3 bases: TGTGCCAGCAGTTTAAGGACTAGCGGAGCCTCCTACGAGCAGTACTTC.

This clonotype was observed a handful of times. The CDR3 region is CASSSTGRRPGYTF. The CDR3 DNA reads TGTGCCAGCAGTTCCACAGGGAGGCGTCCCGGCTACACCTTC. This rearrangement joins TRBV27 to TRBJ1-2; possible D gene TRBD1, 6 bases. The germline CDR1 and CDR2 sequences are MNHEY and SMNVEV (reference sequence). Trimming took 4 bases from V and 8 from J, leaving 17 bases between them. The CDR3 spans 14 residues.

The chain combines TRBV4-3 with TRBJ1-2, with D unresolved. CDR1 and CDR2 from the germline V gene are LGHNA and YSLEER. This CDR3 has 13 residues. V lost 3 bases, J lost 4 bases, and 9 bases lay in between. The chain's CDR3 is CASSHEASYGYTF. CDR3 bases: TGCGCCAGCAGCCACGAAGCCAGCTATGGCTACACCTTC.

V gene TRBV10-3 combines with J gene TRBJ1-1, with a weak D call TRBD1 (6 bases). V was pared by 6 bases and J by 1 base, with 21 bases between. The CDR3 spans 17 residues. Per the germline V gene, CDR1 is ENHRY and CDR2 is SYGVKD. CDR3 region: CAIRPLAGVKENTEAFF. CDR3 DNA sequence: TGTGCCATCAGGCCACTCGCAGGGGTAAAGGAGAACACTGAAGCTTTCTTT.

The chain combines TRBV20-1 with TRBJ1-5, with no clear D. The V gene lost 1 base and the J gene lost 2 bases, with 12 bases spanning the gap. CDR1 and CDR2 from the germline V gene are DFQATT and SNEGSKA (reference sequence). The CDR3 contains 15 residues. DNA of the CDR3: TGCAGTGCTAGAGTTGGTGGTTATGGCAATCAGCCCCAGCATTTT. It yields the protein CSARVGGYGNQPQHF.

The chain has TRBV20-1 and TRBJ1-1; a weak D match, TRBD1 (5 bases). Germline V gene data show CDR1 as DFQATT and CDR2 as SNEGSKA (reference sequence). V was trimmed by 6 bases and J by 0 bases, leaving 14 bases between them. This CDR3 contains 14 residues. The CDR3 spells CSATNGHLNTEAFF. For the CDR3, the DNA is TGCAGTGCGACGAACGGACATCTGAACACTGAAGCTTTCTTT.

This sequence joins TRBV6-5 and TRBJ1-1, with 7 bases matching TRBD1. J was trimmed by 12 bases and V by 6 bases; bases with no gene match: 10. The CDR3 has 12 residues. Germline CDR1 is MNHEY and CDR2 is SVGAGI. The CDR3 coding sequence is TGTGCCAGCAGCTATAGGACAGGCGAGCCTTTCTTT. Protein sequence: CASSYRTGEPFF.

The rearrangement joins TRBV12-3 or TRBV12-4 to TRBJ2-5; 8 positions agree with TRBD2. The CDR3 is made up of 17 amino acids. V lost 2 bases, J lost 11 bases, and 19 bases stayed unmatched. CDR3 sequence (DNA): TGTGCCAGCAGTTTAACCGGGGGGGCCTCTCCATACAATGAGCAGTACTTC. Encoded protein: CASSLTGGASPYNEQYF.

The rearrangement uses TRBV7-9 and TRBJ2-1, with D unclear. Germline CDR1 and CDR2: SEHNR and FQNEAQ (reference sequence). V was trimmed by 5 bases and J by 8 bases, leaving 7 bases between them. The CDR3 contains 11 residues. The CDR3 DNA reads as TGTGCCAGCAGCGAGTTTGATGAGCAGTTCTTC. It specifies CASSEFDEQFF. The whole variable domain, filled in from reference TRBV7-9 and TRBJ2-1, reads DTGVSQNPRHKITKRGQNVTFRCDPISEHNRLYWYRQTLGQGPEFLTYFQNEAQLEKSRLLSDRFSAERPKGSFSTLEIQRTEQGDSAMYLCASSEFDEQFFGPGTRLTVL.

This clonotype was picked up a small number of times. The chain employs TRBV29-1 and TRBJ2-7; 9 bases fit TRBD2. There are 13 residues in the CDR3. Germline V gene data show CDR1 as SQVTM and CDR2 as ANQGSEA. This chain's CDR3 is CSISGGRTYEQYF. CDR3 in DNA: TGCAGTATAAGCGGGGGGCGCACCTACGAGCAGTACTTC.

The chain uses TRBV12-3 or TRBV12-4 and TRBJ2-2, with 7 bases matching TRBD1. V lost 1 base and J lost 1; bases outside the gene matches: 12. The CDR3 consists of 19 residues. As DNA, the CDR3 is TGTGCCAGCAGTTTAGGCGAGGATTGGACAGGTTTGAACACCGGGGAGCTGTTTTTT. It specifies CASSLGEDWTGLNTGELFF.

In its sample, this clonotype was seen a few times. This chain connects TRBV7-9 to TRBJ1-2; possible D gene TRBD1, 6 bases. Germline CDR1 reads SEHNR; CDR2 reads FQNEAQ (reference sequence). V lost 2 bases to trimming and J lost 3 bases, with 19 bases between them. CDR3 length equals 17 residues. The CDR3 region has the DNA TGTGCCAGCAGCTTAAGTCCCCCGGTCAGGGGAGACTATGGCTACACCTTC. This codes for CASSLSPPVRGDYGYTF.

The chain uses TRBV4-1 and TRBJ1-2; a weak D match, TRBD1 (5 bases). This CDR3 is 15 amino acids long. The V end was cut by 0 bases, the J end by 6 bases, with 14 bases between. Germline-derived CDR1 and CDR2 are MGHRA and YSYEKL. The CDR3 spells CASSQERGVSHGYTF. The DNA of the CDR3 is TGCGCCAGCAGCCAAGAGCGGGGGGTCTCACATGGCTACACCTTC.

This sequence joins TRBV2 and TRBJ1-4; 7 positions match TRBD1. The CDR3 sequence is 14 residues long. Germline CDR1 reads SNHLY; CDR2 reads FYNNEI. Trimming removed 6 bases from V and 6 bases from J; junction bases left unmatched: 7. The CDR3 DNA is TGTGCCAGCAGGAGGGGGCAAAGGGATGAAAAACTGTTTTTT. Translation: CASRRGQRDEKLFF.

A word on this clonotype: An end of the junction differs from the germline gene, which may be a read error. V gene TRBV7-9 combines with J gene TRBJ1-3, with a tentative D call TRBD1 (6 bases). Germline V CDR1 and CDR2: SEHNR, FQNEAQ (reference sequence). The CDR3 spans 15 residues. CDR3 region: CASSFGQGTGSTIYF. Written as DNA, the CDR3 is TGTGCCAGCAGCTTCGGGCAGGGGACTGGAAGCACCATATATTTT.

V usage is TRBV9 and J usage is TRBJ2-1; tentatively, D is TRBD2 (5 bases). The assigned J gene may be wrong: the sequence end matches TRBJ2-7 better. The germline CDR1 and CDR2 sequences are SGDLS and YYNGEE. This CDR3 has 15 amino acids. The CDR3: CASSVLAVGYNEQYF. The CDR3 region has the DNA TGTGCCAGCAGCGTACTAGCTGTAGGATACAATGAGCAGTACTTC.

This clonotype was counted a few times. The CDR3 reads CASSQETALSYGYTF. The CDR3 DNA sequence: TGCGCCAGCAGCCAGGAGACAGCCTTATCCTATGGCTACACCTTC. This chain links TRBV4-3 with TRBJ1-2; TRBD1 is a possible D gene (5 bases). Per the germline V gene, CDR1 is LGHNA and CDR2 is YSLEER. Trimming left V 3 bases short and J 4 bases short, with 15 bases between. This CDR3 has 15 residues.

The chain employs TRBV9 and TRBJ2-3; D is uncertain. The germline V gene encodes CDR1 SGDLS and CDR2 YYNGEE. This CDR3 has 18 residues. V was clipped by 0 bases and J by 1 base, with 18 bases between them. CDR3 sequence (DNA): TGTGCCAGCAGCGTAGTCTCCTCCGGAACCACTGGCACAGATACGCAGTATTTT. It is translated as CASSVVSSGTTGTDTQYF.